These T cell receptor beta chains were read from a single sample in a study of low-dose radiotherapy and immunotherapy resistance in tumors. Using its own MiXCR run on the reads, TCRdb lists one record per CDR3 protein. The table has some 88,000 distinct CDR3 sequences, more than 8.5% seen once; the top ten hold 0.8% to 1.3%. Sample: PBMCs, taken before treatment. Source of these receptors: a male donor with prostate cancer. The CDR3 runs from the conserved cysteine through the conserved F or W. D genes are given only for firm matches. Expanded clones get a size class; other rows say once, few or many, or leave the size out.

V gene: TRBV18
clone size: many
J gene: TRBJ2-7
D gene: TRBD2
CDR3 DNA: TGTGCCAGCTCCCGGGGGGTGGGCACCTACGAGCAGTACTTC
CDR3 protein: CASSRGVGTYEQYF

V gene: TRBV20-1
clone size: many
J gene: TRBJ2-7
D gene: .
CDR3 DNA: TGCAGTCGGCGGGGGGACAGGCACGATCGGGGTGGTTACGAGCAGTACTTC
CDR3 protein: CSRRGDRHDRGGYEQYF

V gene: TRBV7-9
clone size: many
J gene: TRBJ2-5
D gene: TRBD1
CDR3 DNA: TGTGCCAGCAGCTTAAGGGACAGGGTGAATTATTTGGTAGAGACCCAGTACTTC
CDR3 protein: CASSLRDRVNYLVETQYF

V gene: TRBV5-1
clone size: many
J gene: TRBJ2-5
D gene: .
CDR3 DNA: TGCGCCAGCAGCCAGTCTCCATCGCGAGAGACCCAGTACTTC
CDR3 protein: CASSQSPSRETQYF

V gene: TRBV29-1
clone size: many
J gene: TRBJ2-7
D gene: .
CDR3 DNA: TGCAGCGCGGTGCGGGCAGTGAACGAGCAGTACTTC
CDR3 protein: CSAVRAVNEQYF

V gene: TRBV29-1
clone size: many
J gene: TRBJ2-5
D gene: .
CDR3 DNA: TGCAGCGTTGGGATGCCGGAGGAGACCCAGTACTTC
CDR3 protein: CSVGMPEETQYF

V gene: TRBV28
clone size: many
J gene: TRBJ1-1
D gene: .
CDR3 DNA: TGTGCCAGCAGTACCGGGGGCGCGAACACTGAAGCTTTCTTT
CDR3 protein: CASSTGGANTEAFF

V gene: TRBV6-2/TRBV6-3
clone size: many
J gene: TRBJ2-7
D gene: TRBD1
CDR3 DNA: TGTGCCAGCAGCCGGGGACAGGGGACCTACGAGCAGTACTTC
CDR3 protein: CASSRGQGTYEQYF

V gene: TRBV7-2
clone size: many
J gene: TRBJ2-1
D gene: .
CDR3 DNA: TGTGCCAGCAGCCGAGCTACTTTGAACTCAGGGGAGGAGCAGTTCTTC
CDR3 protein: CASSRATLNSGEEQFF

V gene: TRBV24-1
clone size: .
J gene: TRBJ2-5
D gene: .
CDR3 DNA: TGTGCCACCAGTCAGGGGAAAGAGACCCAGTACTTC
CDR3 protein: CATSQGKETQYF

V gene: TRBV2
clone size: many
J gene: TRBJ2-7
D gene: .
CDR3 DNA: TGTGCCAGGGGACGTCAGACCTACGAGCAGTACTTC
CDR3 protein: CARGRQTYEQYF

V gene: TRBV29-1
clone size: many
J gene: TRBJ2-2
D gene: .
CDR3 DNA: TGCAGCGTATCAGGGCGCGGCACCGGGGAGCTGTTTTTT
CDR3 protein: CSVSGRGTGELFF

V gene: TRBV5-1
clone size: many
J gene: TRBJ2-7
D gene: TRBD2
CDR3 DNA: TGCGCCAGCACCTCGGGGGGATCCGGGTCCTACGAGCAGTACTTC
CDR3 protein: CASTSGGSGSYEQYF

V gene: TRBV28
clone size: many
J gene: TRBJ1-2
D gene: .
CDR3 DNA: TGTGCCAGCAACAACAGGCACTATGGCTACACCTTC
CDR3 protein: CASNNRHYGYTF

V gene: TRBV4-2
clone size: many
J gene: TRBJ2-3
D gene: TRBD2
CDR3 DNA: TGTGCCAGCAGCCGAGGACTAGCGGGAGGGTCCACAGATACGCAGTATTTT
CDR3 protein: CASSRGLAGGSTDTQYF

V gene: TRBV7-2
clone size: many
J gene: TRBJ2-1
D gene: .
CDR3 DNA: TGTGCCAGCAGCAGTACTAGGAGCTCCTACAATGAGCAGTTCTTC
CDR3 protein: CASSSTRSSYNEQFF